What follows describes a single TCR beta chain. The antigen is unknown. Documented time point: cycle 4 day 1 (C4D1), after more than five weeks of nivolumab. Brentuximab vedotin exposure varied, and every patient relapsed after autologous stem cell transplantation. Complete response, partial response or progressive disease made up the best responses. This entry belongs to a study of PD-1 blockade in classical Hodgkin lymphoma. CDR1 is SNHLY, CDR2 FYNNEI, per germline. Between the trimmed V and J ends, which lost 2 bases and 15 bases, there was a span of 14 bases. The CDR3 length is 12 residues. The method was immunoSEQ multiplex PCR; TCRdb's version includes in-frame clones alone and lacks a portion of them. The sample carries 100,000 to 120,000 clones, approximately 89% recorded once. General observations from the study: TCR diversity at baseline was reported to be reduced in newly diagnosed patients relative to healthy donors. Repertoire differences have undefined causes, possibly disease activity or prior therapy. Complete responders' baseline diversity resembled that of newly diagnosed patients.

The chain uses TRBV2 and TRBJ1-5; D unclear. Here the sequenced sample was peripheral blood mononuclear cells (PBMCs), taken before the fourth cycle of nivolumab. The sequence came from a human donor with classical Hodgkin lymphoma. The CDR3 is CASSELSPGVHF. In DNA, the CDR3 is TGTGCCAGCAGTGAATTGTCCCCAGGTGTGCATTTT.